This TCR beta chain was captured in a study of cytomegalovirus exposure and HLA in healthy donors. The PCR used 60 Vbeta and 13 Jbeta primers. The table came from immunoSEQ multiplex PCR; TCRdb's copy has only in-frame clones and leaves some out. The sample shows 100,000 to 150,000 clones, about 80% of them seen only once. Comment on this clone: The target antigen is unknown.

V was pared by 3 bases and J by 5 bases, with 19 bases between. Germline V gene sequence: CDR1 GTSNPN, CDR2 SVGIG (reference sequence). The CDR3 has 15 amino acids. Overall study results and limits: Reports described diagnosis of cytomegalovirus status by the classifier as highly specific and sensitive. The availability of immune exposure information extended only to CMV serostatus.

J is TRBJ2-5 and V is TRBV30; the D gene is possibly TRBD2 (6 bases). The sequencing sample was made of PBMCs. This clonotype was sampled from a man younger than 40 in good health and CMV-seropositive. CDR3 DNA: TGTGCCTGGAGGGAGGGCCAGGGTGATGGGGAGACCCAGTACTTC. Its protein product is CAWREGQGDGETQYF. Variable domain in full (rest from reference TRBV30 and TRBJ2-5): SQTIHQWPATLVQPVGSPLSLECTVEGTSNPNLYWYRQAAGRGLQLLFYSVGIGQISSEVPQNLSASRPQDRQFILSSKKLLLSDSGFYLCAWREGQGDGETQYFGPGTRLLVL.